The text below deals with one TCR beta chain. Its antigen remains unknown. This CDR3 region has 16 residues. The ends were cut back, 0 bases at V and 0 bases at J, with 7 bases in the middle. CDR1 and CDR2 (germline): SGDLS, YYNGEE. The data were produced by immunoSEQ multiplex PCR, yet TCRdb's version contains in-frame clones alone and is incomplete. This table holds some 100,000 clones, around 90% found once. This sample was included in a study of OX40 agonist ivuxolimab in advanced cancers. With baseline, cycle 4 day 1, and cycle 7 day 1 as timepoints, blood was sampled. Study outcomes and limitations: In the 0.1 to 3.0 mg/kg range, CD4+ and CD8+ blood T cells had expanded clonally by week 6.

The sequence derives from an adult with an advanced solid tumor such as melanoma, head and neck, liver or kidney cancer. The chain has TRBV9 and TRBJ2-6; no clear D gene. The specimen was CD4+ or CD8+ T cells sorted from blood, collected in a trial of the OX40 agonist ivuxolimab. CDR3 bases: TGTGCCAGCAGCGTAGGCTCCAGCTCTGGGGCCAACGTCCTGACTTTC. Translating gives CASSVGSSSGANVLTF.